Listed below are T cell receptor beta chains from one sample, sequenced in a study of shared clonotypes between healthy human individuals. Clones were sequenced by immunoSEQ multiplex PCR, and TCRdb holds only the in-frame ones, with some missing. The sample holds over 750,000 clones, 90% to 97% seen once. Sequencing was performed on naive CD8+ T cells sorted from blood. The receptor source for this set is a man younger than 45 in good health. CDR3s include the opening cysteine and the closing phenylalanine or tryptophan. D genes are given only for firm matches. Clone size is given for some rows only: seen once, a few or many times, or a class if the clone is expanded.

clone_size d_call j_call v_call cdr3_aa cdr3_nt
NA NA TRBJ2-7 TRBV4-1 CASSQVGGTPRYEQYF TGCGCCAGCAGCCAAGTCGGCGGGACCCCACGCTACGAGCAGTACTTC
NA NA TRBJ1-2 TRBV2 CASPLDSPGVYGYTF TGTGCCAGCCCCTTGGACTCTCCGGGGGTCTATGGCTACACCTTC
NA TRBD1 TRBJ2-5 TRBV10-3 CAISGNRLTGTGEETQYF TGTGCCATCAGTGGGAACAGACTTACCGGGACAGGGGAAGAGACCCAGTACTTC
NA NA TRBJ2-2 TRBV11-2 CASSLGAGDTGELFF TGTGCCAGCAGCTTAGGGGCAGGGGACACCGGGGAGCTGTTTTTT
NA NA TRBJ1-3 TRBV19 CASGQLSGNTIYF TGTGCCAGTGGACAACTCTCTGGAAACACCATATATTTT
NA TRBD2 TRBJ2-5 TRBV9 CASTTSGWEETQYF TGTGCCAGCACTACTAGCGGGTGGGAAGAGACCCAGTACTTC
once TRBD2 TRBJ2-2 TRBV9 CASSLLAGGNTGELFF TGTGCCAGCAGCTTACTAGCGGGAGGGAACACCGGGGAGCTGTTTTTT
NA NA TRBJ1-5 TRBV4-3 CASSLSGAPNQPQHF TGCGCCAGCAGCCTTTCAGGGGCTCCTAATCAGCCCCAGCATTTT
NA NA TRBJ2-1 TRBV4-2 CASSQGGGNEQFF TGTGCCAGCAGCCAAGGAGGGGGCAATGAGCAGTTCTTC
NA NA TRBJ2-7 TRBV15 CATSRDRADEQYF TGTGCCACCAGCAGAGATCGCGCGGACGAGCAGTACTTC
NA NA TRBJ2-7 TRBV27 CASSLQSLSSYEQYF TGTGCCAGCAGTTTACAGTCACTATCCTCCTACGAGCAGTACTTC
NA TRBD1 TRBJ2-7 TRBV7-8 CASSALPGRTGSYEQYF TGTGCCAGCAGCGCCCTTCCGGGGCGGACAGGCTCCTACGAGCAGTACTTC
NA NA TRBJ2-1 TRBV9 CASSVGQGLGDEQFF TGTGCCAGCAGCGTTGGGCAGGGCTTGGGGGATGAGCAGTTCTTC
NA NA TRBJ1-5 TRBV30 CAWSGSGGQPQHF TGTGCCTGGAGCGGCTCCGGCGGTCAGCCCCAGCATTTT
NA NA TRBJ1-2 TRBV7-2 CASSLGTKITSTF TGTGCCAGCAGCTTAGGGACGAAGATTACTAGCACCTTC
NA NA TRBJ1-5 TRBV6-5 CASSYSDGINQPQHF TGTGCCAGCAGTTACTCGGACGGAATCAATCAGCCCCAGCATTTT
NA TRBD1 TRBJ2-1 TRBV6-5 CASSYYRGSSYNEQFF TGTGCCAGCAGTTACTACAGGGGAAGCTCCTACAATGAGCAGTTCTTC
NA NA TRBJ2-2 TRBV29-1 CSVEDLPTGELFF TGCAGCGTTGAAGATCTTCCCACCGGGGAGCTGTTTTTT
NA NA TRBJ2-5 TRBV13 CASSLGTQPKETQYF TGTGCCAGCAGCTTAGGGACTCAGCCCAAAGAGACCCAGTACTTC
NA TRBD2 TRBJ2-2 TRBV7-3 CASSFSEGLAGGPGELFF TGTGCCAGCAGTTTTTCGGAAGGACTAGCGGGAGGGCCCGGGGAGCTGTTTTTT
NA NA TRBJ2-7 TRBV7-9 CASSSEAGELYEQYF TGTGCCAGCAGCTCGGAGGCAGGGGAGCTTTACGAGCAGTACTTC
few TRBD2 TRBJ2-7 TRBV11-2 CASSLSTSGFYEQYF TGTGCCAGCAGCTTAAGTACTAGCGGGTTCTACGAGCAGTACTTC
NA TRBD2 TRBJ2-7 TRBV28 CASSFRTSSEQYF TGTGCCAGCAGTTTTCGGACTAGCTCCGAGCAGTACTTC
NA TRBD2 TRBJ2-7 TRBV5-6 CASSIAGLEQYF TGTGCCAGCAGTATAGCGGGACTCGAGCAGTACTTC
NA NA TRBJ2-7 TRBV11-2 CASTKRGGSYEQYF TGTGCCAGCACCAAAAGGGGCGGATCCTACGAGCAGTACTTC
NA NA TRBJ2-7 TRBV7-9 CASSPRRTGYEQYF TGTGCCAGCAGCCCCAGGCGGACGGGCTACGAGCAGTACTTC
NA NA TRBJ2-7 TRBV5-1 CASSGAAYEQYF TGCGCCAGCAGCGGGGCAGCCTACGAGCAGTACTTC
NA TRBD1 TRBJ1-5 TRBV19 CAGGRGNQPQHF TGTGCGGGGGGCAGGGGGAATCAGCCCCAGCATTTT
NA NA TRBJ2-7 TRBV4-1 CASSQVEGPSYEQYF TGCGCCAGCAGCCAAGTTGAGGGGCCTTCCTACGAGCAGTACTTC
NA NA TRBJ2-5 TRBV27 CASSSPQETQYF TGTGCCAGCAGTTCCCCCCAAGAGACCCAGTACTTC
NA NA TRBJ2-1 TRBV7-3 CASSLKGVAGSSYNEQFF TGTGCCAGCAGCTTAAAGGGGGTAGCGGGCAGCTCCTACAATGAGCAGTTCTTC
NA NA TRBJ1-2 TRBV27 CASSLSQSYGYTF TGTGCCAGCAGTTTATCGCAGAGCTATGGCTACACCTTC
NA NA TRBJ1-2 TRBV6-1 CASSEGFPYGYTF TGTGCCAGCAGTGAGGGATTCCCCTATGGCTACACCTTC
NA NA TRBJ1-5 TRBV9 CASSPSGVSNQPQHF TGTGCCAGCAGCCCCTCCGGGGTTAGCAATCAGCCCCAGCATTTT
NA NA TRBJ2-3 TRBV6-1 CASSEEGVGLSEDTQYF TGTGCCAGCAGTGAAGAGGGTGTGGGCCTGTCTGAAGATACGCAGTATTTT
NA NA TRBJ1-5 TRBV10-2 CASSGGNQPQHF TGCGCCAGCAGTGGCGGCAATCAGCCCCAGCATTTT
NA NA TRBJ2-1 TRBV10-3 CAISDYNEQFF TGTGCCATCAGTGATTACAATGAGCAGTTCTTC
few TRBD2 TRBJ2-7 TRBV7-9 CASSPERGALYEQYF TGTGCCAGCAGCCCCGAGCGGGGCGCCCTCTACGAGCAGTACTTC
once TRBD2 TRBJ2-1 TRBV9 CASSSGLVRKNEQFF TGTGCCAGCAGCTCGGGACTAGTACGCAAAAATGAGCAGTTCTTC
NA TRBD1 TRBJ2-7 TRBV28 CASSFRRQGRTYEQYF TGTGCCAGCAGTTTCCGACGACAGGGACGGACCTACGAGCAGTACTTC
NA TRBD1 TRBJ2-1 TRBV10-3 CAISVSQGAYQSSYNEQFF TGTGCCATCAGTGTATCACAGGGGGCTTATCAGAGCTCCTACAATGAGCAGTTCTTC
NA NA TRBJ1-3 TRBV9 CASKGSGNTIYF TGTGCCAGCAAAGGGTCTGGAAACACCATATATTTT
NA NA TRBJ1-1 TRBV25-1 CASRTGLDEAFF TGTGCCAGCAGAACAGGGTTGGATGAAGCTTTCTTT
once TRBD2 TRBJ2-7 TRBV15 CATSWSSGRGYEQYF TGTGCCACCAGCTGGTCTAGCGGGAGGGGTTACGAGCAGTACTTC
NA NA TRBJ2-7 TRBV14 CASSQDSRDYEQYF TGTGCCAGCAGCCAAGATAGTCGGGACTACGAGCAGTACTTC
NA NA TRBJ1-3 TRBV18 CASSQPRGLSGNTIYF TGTGCCAGCTCACAGCCCCGGGGCCTTTCTGGAAACACCATATATTTT
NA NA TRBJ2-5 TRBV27 CASSLSSGLRTQYF TGTGCCAGCAGTTTATCGTCCGGGTTGCGGACCCAGTACTTC
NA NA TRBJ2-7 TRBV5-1 CASSLAGSWEQYF TGCGCCAGCAGCTTGGCGGGCAGTTGGGAGCAGTACTTC
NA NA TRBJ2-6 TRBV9 CASSERNRVGANVLTF TGTGCCAGCAGCGAGCGGAACAGGGTTGGGGCCAACGTCCTGACTTTC
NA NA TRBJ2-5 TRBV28 CASSLDSPYF TGTGCCAGCAGTTTGGACAGCCCGTACTTC
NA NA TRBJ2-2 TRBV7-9 CASSSQNKNTGELFF TGTGCCAGCAGCTCCCAAAACAAGAACACCGGGGAGCTGTTTTTT
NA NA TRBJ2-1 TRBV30 CAWSYLPGDEQFF TGTGCCTGGAGTTATCTCCCTGGGGATGAGCAGTTCTTC
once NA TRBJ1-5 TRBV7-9 CASSLEGQPVQPQHF TGTGCCAGCAGCTTAGAAGGACAGCCGGTCCAGCCCCAGCATTTT
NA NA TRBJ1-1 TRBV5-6 CASSLWGTTEAFF TGTGCCAGCAGCTTGTGGGGGACTACTGAAGCTTTCTTT
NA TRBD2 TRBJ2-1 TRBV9 CASSTSGTSWDRMVGEQFF TGTGCCAGCAGCACCTCCGGGACTAGTTGGGACCGAATGGTGGGTGAGCAGTTCTTC